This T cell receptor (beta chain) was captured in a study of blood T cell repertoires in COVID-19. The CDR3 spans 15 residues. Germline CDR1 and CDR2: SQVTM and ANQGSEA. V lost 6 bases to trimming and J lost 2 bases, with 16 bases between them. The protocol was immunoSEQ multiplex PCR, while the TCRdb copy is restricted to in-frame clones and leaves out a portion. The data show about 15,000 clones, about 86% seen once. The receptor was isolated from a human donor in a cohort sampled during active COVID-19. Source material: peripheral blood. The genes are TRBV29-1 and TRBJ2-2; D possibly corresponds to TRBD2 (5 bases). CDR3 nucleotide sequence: TGCAGCGTCGCAACGGGGTCGCTTAACACCGGGGAGCTGTTTTTT. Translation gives CSVATGSLNTGELFF.